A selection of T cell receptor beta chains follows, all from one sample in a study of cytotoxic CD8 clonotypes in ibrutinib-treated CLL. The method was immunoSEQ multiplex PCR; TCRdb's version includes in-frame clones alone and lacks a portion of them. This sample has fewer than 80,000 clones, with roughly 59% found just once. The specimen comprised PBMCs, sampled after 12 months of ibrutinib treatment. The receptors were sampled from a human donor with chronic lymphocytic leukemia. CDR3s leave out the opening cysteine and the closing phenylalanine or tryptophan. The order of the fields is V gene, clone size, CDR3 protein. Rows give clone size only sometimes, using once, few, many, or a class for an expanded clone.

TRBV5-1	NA	ASSSGKTGKAF
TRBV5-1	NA	ASSLTRTSGAYEQF
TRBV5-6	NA	ASSLLGPSYNEQF
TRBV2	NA	ASSVPGNTIY
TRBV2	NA	ASRYELAGVLETQY
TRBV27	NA	ASSWDRNTEAF
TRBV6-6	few	ASKSTSGAGELF
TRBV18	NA	ATSGSGRGNEQF
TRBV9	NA	ASSPRGGTLNYGYT
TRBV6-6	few	ASSYGHRGVGDTQY
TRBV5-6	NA	ASSLWTGSYTGELF
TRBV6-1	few	ASNPSGRVYEQY
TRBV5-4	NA	ASSLGYEQY
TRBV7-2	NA	ASSLDSYGYT
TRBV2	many	ASSVWNHNPEAF
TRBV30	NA	AWSVYRSGYT
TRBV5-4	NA	ASSIPGSGANVLT
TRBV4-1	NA	ASSQTGDYGYT
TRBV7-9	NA	ASNLGTGAADTQY
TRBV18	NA	ASSPLGTNTDTQY
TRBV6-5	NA	ASKGDNYGYT
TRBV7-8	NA	ASSLAGMNTEAF
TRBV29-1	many	SVPRGGNEQF
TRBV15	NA	ATSRDSGTSGRKTQY
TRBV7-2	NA	ASSRISYEQY
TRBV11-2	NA	ASSLDGLAAYYNEQF
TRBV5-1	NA	ASSIFEAGVSEQY
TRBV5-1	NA	ASRGRNSPLH
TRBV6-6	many	ASGRQGAEAF
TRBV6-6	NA	ASSYSTLNISPLH
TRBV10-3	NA	AIRDRILSGANVLT
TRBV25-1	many	ASSEYARRETQY
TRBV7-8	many	ASSWRGSNQPQH
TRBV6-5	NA	ASKRDPTMNTEAF
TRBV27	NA	ASSLRLGQTEAF
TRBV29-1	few	SVDRGRMTEAF
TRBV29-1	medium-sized	SVRRGTVNTEAF
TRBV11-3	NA	ASSRENYGYT
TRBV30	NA	AWGSGSSYNEQF
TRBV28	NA	ASSFRQNYGYT
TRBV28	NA	ASRETGARNEQF